Following are 5 T cell receptor beta chains from one sample sequenced in a study of T-cell reconstitution after alpha-beta-depleted transplantation in children. During its preparation, the TCRbeta library received unique molecular identifiers. TCRdb redid the calling of the PCR reads with MiXCR, one entry per CDR3 protein. Of hundreds of thousands of distinct CDR3 sequences listed, less than 20% are singletons. Source: PBMCs, mostly from graft donor cells, taken 360 days after TCRalphabeta/CD19-depleted stem cell transplant. These receptors were taken from a male patient younger than 18 who had a stem cell transplant for acute lymphoblastic leukemia, so the T cells may come from the graft donor.

The rearrangement joins TRBV9 to TRBJ2-2; perhaps TRBD1 as D (5 bases). Germline V lookup: CDR1 SGDLS, CDR2 YYNGEE. The CDR3 loop spans 14 amino acids. Between the trimmed V and J ends, which lost 0 bases and 5 bases, there was a span of 8 bases. CDR3 bases: TGTGCCAGCAGCGTAGAGGGGCGGACCGGGGAGCTGTTTTTT. Encoded protein: CASSVEGRTGELFF.

The V and J genes are TRBV29-1 and TRBJ2-7; TRBD1 agrees at 10 bases. V lost 6 bases to trimming and J lost 5 bases; unmatched junction nucleotides: 7. Per germline, CDR1 SQVTM and CDR2 ANQGSEA. The CDR3 runs to 13 residues. As DNA, the CDR3 is TGCAGCGTGTCCGGGACAGGGGCGGACGAGCAGTACTTC. Translating it yields CSVSGTGADEQYF.

The rearrangement uses TRBV29-1 and TRBJ1-4; no clear D gene. V dropped 4 bases and J dropped 0 bases, with 18 bases sitting between them. Germline CDR1 SQVTM, CDR2 ANQGSEA. This CDR3 contains 17 residues. For the CDR3, the DNA is TGCAGCGTTGTTCTCCGTGGTCGGCTCTCAACTAATGAAAAACTGTTTTTT. This translates into CSVVLRGRLSTNEKLFF.

The sample holds a few counts of this clonotype. The gene calls are TRBV27 and TRBJ1-2; TRBD1 matches 12 bases. V was pared by 5 bases and J by 8 bases, with 6 bases of the junction left unmatched. Germline CDR1 MNHEY, CDR2 SMNVEV (reference sequence). The CDR3 has 14 residues. The CDR3 sequence is CASSPGTGGGGYTF. CDR3 DNA: TGTGCCAGCAGTCCCGGGACAGGGGGCGGGGGCTACACCTTC.

On this clonotype: With a much larger clone just one base away, this may be a read error. The chain uses TRBV11-1 and TRBJ2-6; D might be TRBD1 or TRBD2, each matching 5 bases. Germline V gives CDR1 SGHAT, CDR2 FQDESV (reference sequence). The ends were cut back, 5 bases at V and 7 bases at J, with 15 bases in the middle. The CDR3 loop spans 15 amino acids. The CDR3 sequence: CASSQRRGRANVLTF. The CDR3 coding sequence is TGTGCCAGCAGCCAAAGACGGGGCCGTGCCAACGTCCTGACTTTC.